The clone carrying this T cell receptor beta chain turned up a few times. What it binds is not known. The record originates from a study of beta chain features in type 1 diabetes. Study findings and constraints: The naive, central memory and Treg TCRB repertoires looked more alike in patients than they did in healthy donors.

Trimming cost V 1 base and J 7 bases, with 14 bases left between them. CDR1 and CDR2 (germline): MGHRA, YSYEKL. The CDR3 spans 15 residues. The entirety of the isolated RNA underwent reverse transcription, so expressed TCRB transcripts were sequenced. Produced via immunoSEQ multiplex PCR; TCRdb's table is partial and in-frame only. This repertoire shows a few hundred thousand clones, roughly a fifth found once; its top ten account for roughly 0.045%. The source of this sequence is a woman between 18 and 29 years old in good health. The gene calls are TRBV4-1 and TRBJ2-1, with a possible D match to TRBD1 (5 bases). The sample taken for sequencing was naive CD4+ T cells from blood. CDR3 bases: TGCGCCAGCAGCCAAGTGAGTAGAAAGGGGAATGAGCAGTTCTTC. This encodes CASSQVSRKGNEQFF.